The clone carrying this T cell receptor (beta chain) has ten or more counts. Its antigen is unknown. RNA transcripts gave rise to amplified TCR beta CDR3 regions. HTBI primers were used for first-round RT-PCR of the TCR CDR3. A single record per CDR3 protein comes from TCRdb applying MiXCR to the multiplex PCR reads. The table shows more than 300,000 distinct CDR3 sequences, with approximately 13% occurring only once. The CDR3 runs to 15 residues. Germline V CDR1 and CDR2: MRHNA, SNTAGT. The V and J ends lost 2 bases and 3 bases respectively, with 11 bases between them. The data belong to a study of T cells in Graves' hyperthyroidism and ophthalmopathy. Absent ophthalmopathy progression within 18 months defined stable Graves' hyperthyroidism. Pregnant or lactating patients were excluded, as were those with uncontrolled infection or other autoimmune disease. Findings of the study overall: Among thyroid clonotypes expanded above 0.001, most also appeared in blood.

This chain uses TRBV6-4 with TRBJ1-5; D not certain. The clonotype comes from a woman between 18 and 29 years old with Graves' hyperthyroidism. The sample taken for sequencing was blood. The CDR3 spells CASSDGSVPNQPQHF. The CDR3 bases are TGTGCCAGCAGTGACGGCTCGGTACCCAATCAGCCCCAGCATTTT.